This T cell receptor (beta chain) was sequenced during a study of shared clonotypes between healthy human individuals. Per sorted-subset replicate PCR, input was around 200 ng DNA, representing tens of thousands of T cell genomes. Profiling relied on immunoSEQ multiplex PCR, and the TCRdb table lists in-frame clones only, not all of them. The sample lists under 600,000 clones; less than 98% were seen once. V gave up 1 base and J gave up 3 bases, with 10 bases separating them. The germline CDR1 and CDR2 sequences are SGHVS and FQNEAQ. The CDR3 sequence is 14 residues long. All participating donors were Caucasian adults from Nashville, Tennessee. Investigators divided CD4+ cells into CD45RA+ naive and CD45RA-negative memory subsets.

The chain uses TRBV7-8 and TRBJ2-7; perhaps D is TRBD1 or TRBD2 (5 bases each). The sequenced sample consisted of naive CD4+ T cells sorted from blood. Documented subset: CD45RA+ positively selected. The sequence was obtained from a woman in her thirties in good health. Written as DNA, the CDR3 is TGTGCCAGCAGCTTAGGAGGGACCCACTACGAGCAGTACTTC. Its translation: CASSLGGTHYEQYF.